A selection of T cell receptor beta chains follows, all from one sample in a study of CD8+CD57+ T cells in acquired aplastic anemia. MiXCR was run by TCRdb on the reads, yielding one entry per CDR3 protein. The sample records 150,000 to 200,000 distinct CDR3 sequences, around 48% being singletons. Material: sorted CD4+, CD8+, or CD8+CD57+ T cells (not recorded which) from PBMCs. The receptors were gathered from a human donor with aplastic anemia. Both conserved end residues are part of each CDR3. Each record gives: D gene, V gene, clone size, J gene, CDR3 length, CDR3 DNA, CDR3 protein. A D gene is named only where the DNA matches it firmly. Size is omitted from some rows. Given values are once, few, many or a class for expanded clones.

d_gene: .
v_gene: TRBV7-2
abundance: many
j_gene: TRBJ2-1
len: 15
CDR3nt: TGTGCCAGCAGCTTAGGACCCCTGGAGGGCAATGAGCAGTTCTTC
CDR3aa: CASSLGPLEGNEQFF

d_gene: .
v_gene: TRBV29-1
abundance: few
j_gene: TRBJ1-5
len: 13
CDR3nt: TGCAGCGTTGAAGATATCGAAGGTCAGCCCCAGCATTTT
CDR3aa: CSVEDIEGQPQHF

d_gene: .
v_gene: TRBV24-1
abundance: .
j_gene: TRBJ2-7
len: 13
CDR3nt: TGTGCCACCAGTGATTTATACAGGGACGAGCAGTACTTC
CDR3aa: CATSDLYRDEQYF

d_gene: TRBD2
v_gene: TRBV20-1
abundance: .
j_gene: TRBJ2-7
len: 14
CDR3nt: TGCAGTGCTAGAGCCCCGACTAGCGGGGGCGAGCAGTACTTC
CDR3aa: CSARAPTSGGEQYF

d_gene: TRBD2
v_gene: TRBV5-1
abundance: .
j_gene: TRBJ2-1
len: 15
CDR3nt: TGCGCCAGCAGCTTGGTTTCAGCGGGAGTTCGGGAGCAGTTCTTC
CDR3aa: CASSLVSAGVREQFF

d_gene: .
v_gene: TRBV29-1
abundance: .
j_gene: TRBJ1-1
len: 12
CDR3nt: TGCAGCGTTGCCCCCACGGGGACTGAAGCTTTCTTT
CDR3aa: CSVAPTGTEAFF

d_gene: .
v_gene: TRBV15
abundance: .
j_gene: TRBJ1-5
len: 13
CDR3nt: TGTGCCACCAGCAGAGATAGCGGTCAGCCCCAGCATTTT
CDR3aa: CATSRDSGQPQHF

d_gene: .
v_gene: TRBV7-2
abundance: many
j_gene: TRBJ2-7
len: 15
CDR3nt: TGTGCCAGCAGCTTAGCGAAAACAAGCTCCTACGAGCAGTACTTC
CDR3aa: CASSLAKTSSYEQYF

d_gene: TRBD2
v_gene: TRBV24-1
abundance: many
j_gene: TRBJ2-3
len: 14
CDR3nt: TGTGCCACCAGAGCGGGACTATCGACAGATACGCAGTATTTT
CDR3aa: CATRAGLSTDTQYF

d_gene: TRBD1
v_gene: TRBV29-1
abundance: few
j_gene: TRBJ1-2
len: 11
CDR3nt: TGCAGCGTTGGACAGGGGAGTCGCTACACCTTC
CDR3aa: CSVGQGSRYTF

d_gene: .
v_gene: TRBV28
abundance: many
j_gene: TRBJ1-6
len: 13
CDR3nt: TGTGCCAGCAAAAAGGGGTTCCCTTCACCCCTCCACTTT
CDR3aa: CASKKGFPSPLHF

d_gene: .
v_gene: TRBV27
abundance: many
j_gene: TRBJ2-5
len: 13
CDR3nt: TGTGCCAGCAGTCCGGGCTGGAGGGAGACCCAGTACTTC
CDR3aa: CASSPGWRETQYF

d_gene: .
v_gene: TRBV19
abundance: few
j_gene: TRBJ1-1
len: 13
CDR3nt: TGTGCCAGTAGTATAACAGCTTACACTGAAGCTTTCTTT
CDR3aa: CASSITAYTEAFF

d_gene: TRBD2
v_gene: TRBV20-1
abundance: many
j_gene: TRBJ2-3
len: 18
CDR3nt: TGCAGTGCTAGGGAGATAGCGGGAGGGTCCCCTAGCACAGATACGCAGTATTTT
CDR3aa: CSAREIAGGSPSTDTQYF

d_gene: TRBD2
v_gene: TRBV9
abundance: many
j_gene: TRBJ2-5
len: 15
CDR3nt: TGTGCCAGCAGCGCCGGGACTATTTATCAAGAGACCCAGTACTTC
CDR3aa: CASSAGTIYQETQYF

d_gene: .
v_gene: TRBV3-1
abundance: .
j_gene: TRBJ1-1
len: 16
CDR3nt: TGTGCCAGCAGCCAAGCTAATTCCATTGTCGGAACTGAAGCTTTCTTT
CDR3aa: CASSQANSIVGTEAFF

d_gene: TRBD1
v_gene: TRBV11-2
abundance: .
j_gene: TRBJ2-7
len: 13
CDR3nt: TGTGCCAGCAGCAGGACAGGGCCGTACGAGCAGTACTTC
CDR3aa: CASSRTGPYEQYF

d_gene: .
v_gene: TRBV4-1
abundance: many
j_gene: TRBJ2-7
len: 16
CDR3nt: TGCGCCAGCAGCCAAAGTACGGCAAGGAGCTCCTACGAGCAGTACTTC
CDR3aa: CASSQSTARSSYEQYF